This T cell receptor (beta chain) derives from a study of T-cell memory formation after mild COVID-19. Study in general: Clustering of TCRs was largely donor specific.

Concerning this clonotype: Its antigen remains unknown.

Constant-segment-primed 5'RACE gave TCR alpha and TCR beta cDNA libraries with sample barcodes and UMIs. From the 5' RACE reads, TCRdb called clonotypes with MiXCR, one entry per CDR3 protein. The table includes a few hundred thousand distinct CDR3 sequences, just under 20% detected once. Study outcomes and limitations: Clones that contracted from day 15 to 85 were balanced CD4/CD8, while later expanders leaned CD4+.

The junction had 14 bases not matched to a gene; V was cut back by 2 bases and J by 8 bases. The length of the CDR3 is 16 residues. Germline loops: CDR1 MNHEY, CDR2 SVGEGT. The chain recombines TRBV6-2 or TRBV6-3 with TRBJ2-7; TRBD1 matches 8 bases. Sequencing used PBMCs or a T cell subset sorted from them (not recorded which). This receptor was taken from a man between 18 and 29 years old who had mild COVID-19 (a few samples of this study predate the infection). Cell type and time point are not known. The chain's CDR3 is CASSYTRDRRLLKQYF. CDR3 nucleotide sequence: TGTGCCAGCAGTTACACCCGGGACAGGAGGCTTTTGAAGCAGTACTTC.